This T cell receptor beta chain was sequenced for a study of vaccination and CD4 T cells after COVID-19. On the study more broadly: Two of the convalescents were Hispanic, and convalescents were six males and four females.

As regards this clonotype: Antigen specificity is unknown.

This sample's treatment: roughly 11-day PBMC culture with coronavirus spike peptide pools or control peptides (ViraFEST assay). It was before the COVID-19 pandemic (2011-2018) that the unexposed donor's CD4+ T cells were collected. CDR3 length equals 15 residues. J gave up 6 bases and V 1 base, and 4 bases lay outside the gene matches. CDR1 and CDR2 (germline): SEHNR, FQNEAQ (reference sequence). With the Oncomine TCR Beta short-read assay, DNA from cultured CD4+ T cells was sequenced. From the PCR reads, TCRdb called clonotypes with MiXCR, one entry per CDR3 protein. The sample holds some 7,000 distinct CDR3 sequences, under 40% seen once.

This rearrangement joins TRBV7-9 to TRBJ2-2; 8 bases match TRBD1. The sequenced sample was CD4+ T cells from blood, cultured in vitro. The receptor was isolated from a human donor in good health. CDR3 DNA: TGTGCCAGCAGCTTAGTGCAGGGGGCGGCCGGGGAGCTGTTTTTT. It translates to CASSLVQGAAGELFF.